Shown below are 24 T cell receptor beta chains from a single sample sequenced in a study of control samples from healthy donors and cancer patients. TCRdb keeps only in-frame clones here, not all; method: immunoSEQ multiplex PCR. In the table there are about 130,000 clones, around 90% of which are singletons. Sequencing input: blood. Source of these receptors: a man in his late teens or twenties in good health.

This sequence joins TRBV5-4 and TRBJ2-1; 10 bases agree with TRBD2. The CDR3 has 16 residues. V lost 1 base and J lost 7; bases outside the gene matches: 8. Germline assignment: CDR1 SGHNT and CDR2 YYREEE (reference sequence). CDR3 in DNA: TGTGCCAGCAGCTTGCCTAGCGGGGGTTCGTGGAATGAGCAGTTCTTC. Protein product: CASSLPSGGSWNEQFF.

The rearrangement joins TRBV19 to TRBJ1-5; no firm D call. Per the germline V gene, CDR1 is LNHDA and CDR2 is SQIVND (reference sequence). Trimming shortened V by 1 base and J by 2 bases, and 9 bases separated the two germline ends. The CDR3 covers 15 residues. The CDR3 sequence is CASSIGQLGNQPQHF. The CDR3, as DNA: TGTGCCAGTAGTATAGGTCAGCTGGGCAATCAGCCCCAGCATTTT.

The rearrangement uses TRBV2 and TRBJ2-2, with a tentative D call TRBD2 (5 bases). The CDR3 runs to 15 residues. V was trimmed by 2 bases and J by 6 bases, leaving 13 bases between them. CDR1 is SNHLY, CDR2 FYNNEI, per germline. CDR3 DNA sequence: TGTGCCAGCAGTGAAAGGGCTAGCATGTCCGGGGAGCTGTTTTTT. Amino acid sequence: CASSERASMSGELFF.

The chain uses TRBV19 and TRBJ1-1; D not certain. Germline V lookup: CDR1 LNHDA, CDR2 SQIVND (reference sequence). This CDR3 comprises 11 residues. V lost 3 bases to trimming and J lost 9 bases, with 8 bases between them. The CDR3 DNA is TGTGCCAGTAGTATTCGTTCGCAAGCTTTCTTT. Residues: CASSIRSQAFF.

The V gene is TRBV6-5, the J gene TRBJ2-1; possibly TRBD1 for D (6 bases). The CDR3 sequence is 15 residues long. CDR1 is MNHEY and CDR2 is SVGAGI in the germline V gene. Trimming pared 7 bases from V and 0 bases from J, leaving 13 bases between. CDR3 loop: CASTDTGSSYNEQFF. CDR3 bases: TGTGCCAGCACCGACACAGGGAGCTCCTACAATGAGCAGTTCTTC.

This chain uses TRBV7-9 with TRBJ2-6; no clear D. The CDR3 sequence is 18 residues long. V was shortened by 5 bases and J by 1 base, with 18 bases between the two germline ends. Germline V CDR1 and CDR2: SEHNR, FQNEAQ (reference sequence). The CDR3 DNA is TGTGCCAGCAGCCCATTTGTCCCAGTAGGATCTGGGGCCAACGTCCTGACTTTC. This gives the protein CASSPFVPVGSGANVLTF.

CDR3 sequence (DNA): TGTGCCAGCAGTAAGGACAGAGGCTATGGCTACACCTTC. This translates into CASSKDRGYGYTF. V is TRBV6-5 and J is TRBJ1-2; possible D gene TRBD1, 6 bases. CDR1 is MNHEY, CDR2 SVGAGI, per germline. The CDR3 sequence is 13 residues long. The V gene lost 5 bases and the J gene lost 4 bases, with 11 bases spanning the gap.

The chain joins TRBV28 to TRBJ2-1; the D is unclear. The CDR3 sequence is 12 residues long. CDR1 MDHEN and CDR2 SYDVKM come from the germline V gene. The germline V and J ends were trimmed by 7 bases and 6 bases, with 10 bases remaining between them. CDR3 in amino acids: CASTSGRNEQFF. The CDR3 DNA reads TGTGCCAGCACTAGTGGACGCAATGAGCAGTTCTTC.

The CDR3 DNA reads TGTGCCAGCCGACACTTAGCGGGGGCAACCACCGGGGAGCTGTTTTTT. Protein: CASRHLAGATTGELFF. This chain joins TRBV28 and TRBJ2-2, with TRBD2 matching over 9 bases. The V gene end was trimmed by 8 bases and the J gene end by 4 bases; junction bases not matched to a gene: 11. Germline assignment: CDR1 MDHEN and CDR2 SYDVKM. This CDR3 has 16 amino acids.

The chain joins TRBV19 to TRBJ1-5; D ambiguous. The CDR3 totals 15 residues. V was pared by 10 bases and J by 1 base, with 17 bases between. Germline V gives CDR1 LNHDA, CDR2 SQIVND (reference sequence). DNA of the CDR3: TGTGCCACGAGCGTGGACGGGGAAAGCAATCAGCCCCAGCATTTT. Translated: CATSVDGESNQPQHF.

The chain recombines TRBV7-9 with TRBJ2-1, with D uncertain. Trimming took 2 bases from V and 2 from J, leaving 10 bases between them. Germline lookup yields CDR1 SEHNR and CDR2 FQNEAQ (reference sequence). This CDR3 is built from 15 residues. This CDR3 reads CASSLYRTTYNEQFF. Here the CDR3 DNA reads TGTGCCAGCAGCTTATACAGAACTACCTACAATGAGCAGTTCTTC.

The chain joins TRBV6-2 or TRBV6-3 to TRBJ1-4; D unresolved. The CDR3 loop spans 15 amino acids. V dropped 6 bases and J dropped 5 bases, with 16 bases sitting between them. CDR1 is MNHEY and CDR2 is SVGEGT in the germline V gene. The DNA for the CDR3 is TGTGCCAGCAGCCCCAGGTGGGAGAAGAATGAAAAACTGTTTTTT. It translates to CASSPRWEKNEKLFF.

This clone was recorded once. The chain couples TRBV4-3 to TRBJ2-1, with D uncertain. Germline CDR1 LGHNA, CDR2 YSLEER. The CDR3 loop spans 16 amino acids. V lost 0 bases and J 8 bases, leaving 17 bases between the germline ends. The CDR3 is CASSQDSPPADDEQFF. The CDR3 coding sequence is TGCGCCAGCAGCCAAGATAGCCCTCCGGCCGACGATGAGCAGTTCTTC.

This clone came up once. V is TRBV4-1 and J is TRBJ2-7; no firm D call. The V gene's germline CDR1 is MGHRA and CDR2 YSYEKL. The CDR3 has 11 residues. V lost 3 bases, J lost 9 bases, and 9 bases lay in between. The CDR3 bases are TGCGCCAGCAGCCAGGTTGAGGCGCAGTACTTC. It encodes CASSQVEAQYF.

The chain carries TRBV10-2 and TRBJ2-1; D is possibly TRBD1 or TRBD2 (7 bases each). V lost 2 bases and J 6 bases, leaving 11 bases between the germline ends. This CDR3 is built from 14 residues. Germline V gives CDR1 WSHSY, CDR2 SAAADI. The CDR3 sequence is CASSEPGGANEQFF. CDR3 DNA: TGCGCCAGCAGTGAGCCAGGGGGGGCCAATGAGCAGTTCTTC.

This chain uses TRBV9 with TRBJ1-1; 9 positions match TRBD1. The CDR3 runs 16 residues. Germline loops: CDR1 SGDLS, CDR2 YYNGEE. V shed 4 bases, J shed 1 base, and the junction held 8 bases outside the gene matches. The CDR3 coding sequence is TGTGCCAGCAGCCTTGGGACAGGGAATTGGAACACTGAAGCTTTCTTT. As protein: CASSLGTGNWNTEAFF.

This chain links TRBV24-1 with TRBJ2-1, with 11 bases matching TRBD2. The CDR3 loop spans 14 amino acids. Losses at the gene ends were 4 bases for V and 7 bases for J; bases not matched to a gene: 2. Germline lookup yields CDR1 KGHDR and CDR2 SFDVKD. For the CDR3, the DNA is TGTGCCACCAGTGAGCGGACTAGCGGGAATGAGCAGTTCTTC. Translating it yields CATSERTSGNEQFF.

V is TRBV18 and J is TRBJ2-1; no reliable D call. Trimming cost V 6 bases and J 0 bases, with 24 bases left between them. CDR1 is KGHSH and CDR2 is LQKENI in the germline V gene. This CDR3 is built from 19 residues. CDR3 region: CASSRSPPSLESSYNEQFF. CDR3 nucleotides: TGTGCCAGCTCCCGCAGCCCCCCCTCGCTAGAGAGCTCCTACAATGAGCAGTTCTTC. The full variable domain, in which reference TRBV18 and TRBJ2-1 provide the parts outside the CDR3, is NAGVMQNPRHLVRRRGQEARLRCSPMKGHSHVYWYRQLPEEGLKFMVYLQKENIIDESGMPKERFSAEFPKEGPSILRIQQVVRGDSAAYFCASSRSPPSLESSYNEQFFGPGTRLTVL.

The rearrangement joins TRBV6-6 to TRBJ2-5; D perhaps matches TRBD2 (7 bases). This CDR3 comprises 16 residues. With 0 bases removed from V and 1 base from J, the gap between germline ends came to 12 bases. CDR1 is MNHNY, CDR2 SVGAGI, per germline (reference sequence). CDR3 sequence reads: CASSYSGGPSQETQYF. CDR3 bases: TGTGCCAGCAGTTACTCGGGGGGGCCAAGCCAAGAGACCCAGTACTTC.

This sequence joins TRBV10-3 and TRBJ1-5; D unresolved. The V end was cut by 2 bases, the J end by 7 bases, with 6 bases between. Looked up from germline, CDR1 is ENHRY and CDR2 is SYGVKD. CDR3 length: 12 residues. For the CDR3, the DNA is TGTGCCATCAGTGAGCCGGGACAGCCCCAGCATTTT. As protein: CAISEPGQPQHF.

The CDR3 sequence: CASSRKEEGEQYF. CDR3 DNA sequence: TGTGCCAGCAGTCGAAAGGAGGAGGGGGAGCAGTACTTC. The gene calls are TRBV14 and TRBJ2-7, with D possibly being TRBD2 (6 bases). Trimming cost V 6 bases and J 7 bases, with 16 bases left between them. Germline CDR1 and CDR2: SGHDN and FVKESK. The CDR3 runs 13 residues.

The V call is TRBV5-1, the J call TRBJ2-3; no definite D call. CDR1 and CDR2 from the germline V gene are SGHRS and YFSETQ. CDR3 length equals 15 residues. The V gene lost 3 bases and the J gene lost 7 bases, with 18 bases spanning the gap. This chain's CDR3 is CASSSLTKAPYTQYF. The CDR3 DNA reads as TGCGCCAGCAGCTCCCTGACGAAGGCCCCTTATACGCAGTATTTT.

In this sample, this clone turned up once. V usage is TRBV19 and J usage is TRBJ1-1; D is uncertain. Germline CDR1 and CDR2: LNHDA and SQIVND (reference sequence). The CDR3 loop spans 13 amino acids. The germline V and J ends were trimmed by 5 bases and 4 bases, with 11 bases remaining between them. DNA of the CDR3: TGTGCCAGTAGTGCCGGGGTTAGCACTGAAGCTTTCTTT. The encoded protein is CASSAGVSTEAFF.

V and J are TRBV6-5 and TRBJ1-2; D gene ambiguous. Trimming pared 5 bases from V and 8 bases from J, leaving 9 bases between. This CDR3 has 11 amino acids. The germline gives CDR1 MNHEY, CDR2 SVGAGI. The DNA for the CDR3 is TGTGCCAGCAGTCGTGACGGCGGCTACACCTTC. This encodes CASSRDGGYTF.